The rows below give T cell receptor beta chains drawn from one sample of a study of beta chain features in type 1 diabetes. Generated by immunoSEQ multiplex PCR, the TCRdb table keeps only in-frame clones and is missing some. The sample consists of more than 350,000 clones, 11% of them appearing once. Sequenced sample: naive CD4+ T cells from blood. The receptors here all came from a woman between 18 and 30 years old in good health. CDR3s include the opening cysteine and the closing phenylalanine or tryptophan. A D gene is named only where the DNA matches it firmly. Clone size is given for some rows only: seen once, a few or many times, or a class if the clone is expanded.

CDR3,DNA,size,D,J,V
CASSHRTGNYGYTF,TGTGCCAGCAGCCATCGGACAGGAAACTATGGCTACACCTTC,few,TRBD1,TRBJ1-2,TRBV14
CASSIQGASFF,TGCGCCAGCAGCATACAGGGGGCTTCGTTCTTC,.,TRBD1,TRBJ2-1,TRBV5-1
CASSSDSVPYGYTF,TGTGCCAGCAGTTCTGACAGCGTCCCCTATGGCTACACCTTC,.,.,TRBJ1-2,TRBV2
CASSRSGGTDTQYF,TGTGCCAGCAGTCGTAGCGGGGGCACAGATACGCAGTATTTT,few,TRBD2,TRBJ2-3,TRBV2
CASSGRGPLNQPQHF,TGTGCCAGCAGTGGCAGGGGGCCCCTAAATCAGCCCCAGCATTTT,few,TRBD1,TRBJ1-5,TRBV25-1
CASSWGGETQYF,TGTGCCAGCAGTTGGGGGGGAGAGACCCAGTACTTC,.,TRBD2,TRBJ2-5,TRBV28
CASSPTRQGRNTEAFF,TGTGCCAGCAGCCCAACCCGACAGGGGAGGAACACTGAAGCTTTCTTT,.,TRBD1,TRBJ1-1,TRBV28
CASSQEVDQPQHF,TGCGCCAGCAGCCAAGAGGTCGATCAGCCCCAGCATTTT,few,.,TRBJ1-5,TRBV4-3
CSVNSGGDNEQFF,TGCAGCGTTAATAGCGGGGGGGATAATGAGCAGTTCTTC,.,TRBD2,TRBJ2-1,TRBV29-1
CASRNGGYTF,TGTGCCAGCAGGAATGGTGGCTACACCTTC,.,.,TRBJ1-2,TRBV2
CASRNSVGHYNEQFF,TGTGCCAGCAGAAACTCGGTGGGCCATTACAATGAGCAGTTCTTC,few,.,TRBJ2-1,TRBV6-6
CASSLTPPGANVLTF,TGTGCCAGCAGTTTAACTCCTCCGGGGGCCAACGTCCTGACTTTC,.,.,TRBJ2-6,TRBV28
CSALSPGTTGELFF,TGCAGCGCCTTATCCCCGGGGACAACCGGGGAGCTGTTTTTT,few,.,TRBJ2-2,TRBV29-1
CASSQEKGWYEQYF,TGCGCCAGCAGCCAAGAAAAGGGTTGGTACGAGCAGTACTTC,few,.,TRBJ2-7,TRBV4-3
CASSQVRTVNEQFF,TGTGCCAGCAGCCAAGTGCGGACAGTTAATGAGCAGTTCTTC,.,.,TRBJ2-1,TRBV14
CATDSAGLPAKNIQYF,TGTGCCACCGACAGCGCGGGACTCCCGGCCAAAAACATTCAGTACTTC,.,.,TRBJ2-4,TRBV28
CSARTGGYNEQFF,TGCAGCGCTAGGACAGGGGGATACAATGAGCAGTTCTTC,.,TRBD1,TRBJ2-1,TRBV29-1
CASSLGLDGAEGYNSPLHF,TGCGCCAGCAGCTTGGGTCTGGATGGGGCGGAGGGCTATAATTCACCCCTCCACTTT,few,.,TRBJ1-6,TRBV5-1
CASSPPLGSGYTF,TGTGCCAGCTCACCACCCTTGGGGAGTGGCTACACCTTC,.,.,TRBJ1-2,TRBV18
CASSPNLGHTIYF,TGTGCCAGCAGCCCCAACTTGGGTCACACCATATATTTT,few,.,TRBJ1-3,TRBV9
CASSRNSGANVLTF,TGTGCCAGCAGTCGGAACTCTGGGGCCAACGTCCTGACTTTC,few,.,TRBJ2-6,TRBV27
CASSWEYGTDTQYF,TGTGCCAGCAGTTGGGAGTACGGCACAGATACGCAGTATTTT,.,.,TRBJ2-3,TRBV6-5
CASSGLAGGYEQYF,TGCGCCAGCAGTGGACTAGCGGGGGGCTACGAGCAGTACTTC,.,TRBD2,TRBJ2-7,TRBV4-3
CASSLFNSPLHF,TGTGCCAGCAGTTTATTTAATTCACCCCTCCACTTT,.,.,TRBJ1-6,TRBV27
CATSRVGLADSYNEQFF,TGTGCCACCAGCAGAGTGGGACTAGCTGATTCCTACAATGAGCAGTTCTTC,.,TRBD2,TRBJ2-1,TRBV15
CASSYNRGEQFF,TGTGCCAGCTCATACAATCGGGGTGAGCAGTTCTTC,few,.,TRBJ2-1,TRBV18
CASSGQTLNTEAFF,TGTGCCAGCAGTGGACAGACATTGAACACTGAAGCTTTCTTT,few,.,TRBJ1-1,TRBV6-1
CSVPQKGGLRGDTQYF,TGCAGCGTTCCCCAAAAGGGGGGCCTAAGGGGTGATACGCAGTATTTT,.,.,TRBJ2-3,TRBV29-1
CASSAEGQGFTDTQYF,TGTGCCAGCAGCGCGGAGGGACAGGGATTCACAGATACGCAGTATTTT,.,.,TRBJ2-3,TRBV21-1
CASSEMGGGPNTGELFF,TGTGCCAGCAGTGAAATGGGGGGAGGGCCGAACACCGGGGAGCTGTTTTTT,.,TRBD2,TRBJ2-2,TRBV25-1
CARSTGILKETQYF,TGTGCCAGGAGTACAGGTATACTAAAAGAGACCCAGTACTTC,few,.,TRBJ2-5,TRBV2
CSVSQGFTDTQYF,TGCAGCGTTAGTCAGGGGTTCACAGATACGCAGTATTTT,many,.,TRBJ2-3,TRBV29-1